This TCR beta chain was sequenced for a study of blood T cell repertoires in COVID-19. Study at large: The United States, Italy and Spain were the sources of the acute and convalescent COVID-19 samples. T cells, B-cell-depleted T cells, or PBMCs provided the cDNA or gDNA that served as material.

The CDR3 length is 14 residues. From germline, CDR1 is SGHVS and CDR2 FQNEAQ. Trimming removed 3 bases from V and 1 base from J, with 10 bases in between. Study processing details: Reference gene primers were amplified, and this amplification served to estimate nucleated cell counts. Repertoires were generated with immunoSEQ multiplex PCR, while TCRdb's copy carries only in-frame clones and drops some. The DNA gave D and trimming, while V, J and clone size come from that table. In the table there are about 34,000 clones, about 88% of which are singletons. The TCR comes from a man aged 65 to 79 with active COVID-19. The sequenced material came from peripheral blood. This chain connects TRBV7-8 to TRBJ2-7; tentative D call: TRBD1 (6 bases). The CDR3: CASSLETGSYEQYF. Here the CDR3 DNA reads TGTGCCAGCAGCTTGGAGACAGGTTCCTACGAGCAGTACTTC.